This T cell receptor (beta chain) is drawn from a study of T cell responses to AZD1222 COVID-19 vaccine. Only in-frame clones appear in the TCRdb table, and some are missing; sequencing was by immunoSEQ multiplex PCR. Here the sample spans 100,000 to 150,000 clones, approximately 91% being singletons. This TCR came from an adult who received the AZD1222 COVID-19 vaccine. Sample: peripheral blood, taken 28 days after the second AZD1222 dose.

CDR3 DNA sequence: TGTGCCAGCAGCCTCCCGGGTCGTGACTACACCTTC. Encoded protein: CASSLPGRDYTF. The chain is built from TRBV7-9 and TRBJ1-2, with D unclear. The CDR3 runs to 12 residues. Deletions cut 5 bases from V and 10 bases from J, with 14 bases between. Germline V lookup: CDR1 SEHNR, CDR2 FQNEAQ (reference sequence). Based on the CDR3 plus reference TRBV7-9 and TRBJ1-2, the full variable domain is DTGVSQNPRHKITKRGQNVTFRCDPISEHNRLYWYRQTLGQGPEFLTYFQNEAQLEKSRLLSDRFSAERPKGSFSTLEIQRTEQGDSAMYLCASSLPGRDYTFGSGTRLTVV.